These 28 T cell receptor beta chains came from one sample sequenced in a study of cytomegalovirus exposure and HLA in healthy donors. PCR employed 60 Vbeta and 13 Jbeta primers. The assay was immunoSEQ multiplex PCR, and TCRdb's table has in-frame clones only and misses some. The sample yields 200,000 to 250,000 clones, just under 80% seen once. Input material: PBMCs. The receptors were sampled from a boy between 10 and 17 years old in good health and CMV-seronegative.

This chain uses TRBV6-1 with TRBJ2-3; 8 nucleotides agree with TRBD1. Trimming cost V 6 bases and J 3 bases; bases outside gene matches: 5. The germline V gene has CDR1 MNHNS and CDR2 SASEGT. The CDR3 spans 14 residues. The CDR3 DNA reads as TGTGCCAGCAGACCGCAGGGGGCGACAGATACGCAGTATTTT. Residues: CASRPQGATDTQYF.

Here the CDR3 DNA reads TGTGCCAGCAGCTTTCTCCTGCAGGGCACCGGGGAGCTGTTTTTT. It specifies CASSFLLQGTGELFF. The genes are TRBV7-9 and TRBJ2-2; perhaps TRBD1 as D (5 bases). CDR3 length: 15 amino acids. V was clipped by 3 bases and J by 4 bases, with 12 bases between them. CDR1 SEHNR and CDR2 FQNEAQ come from the germline V gene (reference sequence).

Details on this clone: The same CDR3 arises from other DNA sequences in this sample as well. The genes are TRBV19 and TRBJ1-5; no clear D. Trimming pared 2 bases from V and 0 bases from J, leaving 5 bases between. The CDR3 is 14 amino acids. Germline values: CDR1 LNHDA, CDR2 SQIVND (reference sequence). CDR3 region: CASSIRDSNQPQHF. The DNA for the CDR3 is TGTGCCAGTAGTATACGGGATAGCAATCAGCCCCAGCATTTT.

DNA of the CDR3: TGTGCCAGCTCACCATCGGGGGGGATTCGGGACTATGGCTACACCTTC. It is translated as CASSPSGGIRDYGYTF. The chain combines TRBV18 with TRBJ1-2; tentatively, D is TRBD1 (5 bases). V was cut by 2 bases and J by 3 bases, with 16 bases left in between. The CDR3 is 16 amino acids. Germline CDR1 is KGHSH and CDR2 is LQKENI. The full variable domain, completed using reference TRBV18 and TRBJ1-2, is NAGVMQNPRHLVRRRGQEARLRCSPMKGHSHVYWYRQLPEEGLKFMVYLQKENIIDESGMPKERFSAEFPKEGPSILRIQQVVRGDSAAYFCASSPSGGIRDYGYTFGSGTRLTVV.

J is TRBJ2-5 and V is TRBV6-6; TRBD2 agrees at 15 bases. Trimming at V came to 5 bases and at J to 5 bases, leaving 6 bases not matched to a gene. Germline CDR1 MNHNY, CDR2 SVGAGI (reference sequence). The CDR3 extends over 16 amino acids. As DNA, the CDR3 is TGTGCCAGCAGTCCCGGACTAGCGGGGGGGCGGGAGACCCAGTACTTC. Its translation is CASSPGLAGGRETQYF.

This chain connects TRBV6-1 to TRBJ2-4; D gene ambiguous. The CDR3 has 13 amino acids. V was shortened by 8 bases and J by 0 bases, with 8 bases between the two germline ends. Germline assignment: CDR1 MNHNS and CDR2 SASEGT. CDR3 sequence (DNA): TGTGCCAGCTTGGAGCTAGCCAAAAACATTCAGTACTTC. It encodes CASLELAKNIQYF.

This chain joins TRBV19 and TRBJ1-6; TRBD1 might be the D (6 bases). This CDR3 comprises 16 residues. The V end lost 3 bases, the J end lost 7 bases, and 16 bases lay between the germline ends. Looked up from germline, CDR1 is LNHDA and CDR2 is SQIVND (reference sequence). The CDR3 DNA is TGTGCCAGTAGTATTGGATCAGGGGTGAGAAATTCACCCCTCCACTTT. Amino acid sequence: CASSIGSGVRNSPLHF.

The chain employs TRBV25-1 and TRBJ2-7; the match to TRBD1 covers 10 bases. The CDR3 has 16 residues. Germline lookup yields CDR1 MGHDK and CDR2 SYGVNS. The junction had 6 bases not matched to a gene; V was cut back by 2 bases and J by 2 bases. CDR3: CASSEPDRGPPYEQYF. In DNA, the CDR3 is TGTGCCAGCAGTGAACCCGACAGGGGGCCCCCCTACGAGCAGTACTTC.

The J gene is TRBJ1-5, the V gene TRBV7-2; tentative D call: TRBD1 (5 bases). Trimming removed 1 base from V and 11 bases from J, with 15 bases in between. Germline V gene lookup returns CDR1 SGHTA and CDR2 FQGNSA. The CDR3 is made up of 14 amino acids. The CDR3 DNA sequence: TGTGCCAGCAGCTTAGTGGGGTCAGGGAAGACCCAGCATTTT. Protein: CASSLVGSGKTQHF.

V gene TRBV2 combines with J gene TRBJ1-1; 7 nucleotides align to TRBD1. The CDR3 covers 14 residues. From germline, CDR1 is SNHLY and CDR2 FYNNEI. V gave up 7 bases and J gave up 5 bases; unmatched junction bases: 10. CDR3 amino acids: CASTFEGAWTEAFF. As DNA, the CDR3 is TGTGCCAGCACATTCGAGGGGGCTTGGACTGAAGCTTTCTTT.

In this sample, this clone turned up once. The CDR3 DNA reads TGTGCCAGCAGTTTCACGGCCGGGACTAGCGGCAAAGAGACCCAGTACTTC. This encodes CASSFTAGTSGKETQYF. The rearrangement uses TRBV2 and TRBJ2-5, with 11 bases that match TRBD2. The germline V gene encodes CDR1 SNHLY and CDR2 FYNNEI. CDR3 size: 17 residues. Unmatched junction bases numbered 11, after V lost 5 bases and J lost 3 bases.

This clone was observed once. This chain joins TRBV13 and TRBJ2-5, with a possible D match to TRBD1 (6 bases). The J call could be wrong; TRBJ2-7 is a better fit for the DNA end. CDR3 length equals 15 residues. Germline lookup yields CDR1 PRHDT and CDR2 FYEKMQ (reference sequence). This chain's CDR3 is CASSPRGQNHYEQYF. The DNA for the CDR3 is TGTGCCAGCAGCCCCAGAGGACAGAACCACTACGAGCAGTACTTC.

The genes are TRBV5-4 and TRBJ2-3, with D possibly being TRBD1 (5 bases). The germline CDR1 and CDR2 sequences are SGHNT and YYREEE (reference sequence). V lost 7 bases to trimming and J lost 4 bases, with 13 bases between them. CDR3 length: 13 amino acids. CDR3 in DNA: TGTGCCAGCGGAAAGGGGCCCCCAGATACGCAGTATTTT. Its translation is CASGKGPPDTQYF.

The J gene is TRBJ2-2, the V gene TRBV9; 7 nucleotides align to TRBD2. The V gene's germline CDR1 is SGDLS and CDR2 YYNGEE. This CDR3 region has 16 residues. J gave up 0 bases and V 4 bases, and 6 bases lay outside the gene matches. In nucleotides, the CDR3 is TGTGCCAGCAGCCCTCAAGGGAGGGCGAACACCGGGGAGCTGTTTTTT. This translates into CASSPQGRANTGELFF.

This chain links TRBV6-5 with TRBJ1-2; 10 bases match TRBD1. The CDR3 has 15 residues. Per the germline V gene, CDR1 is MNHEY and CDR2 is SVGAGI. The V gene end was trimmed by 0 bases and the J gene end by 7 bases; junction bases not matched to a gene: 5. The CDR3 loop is CASSYSGQGTGGYTF. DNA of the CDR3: TGTGCCAGCAGTTACTCGGGACAGGGGACGGGTGGCTACACCTTC.

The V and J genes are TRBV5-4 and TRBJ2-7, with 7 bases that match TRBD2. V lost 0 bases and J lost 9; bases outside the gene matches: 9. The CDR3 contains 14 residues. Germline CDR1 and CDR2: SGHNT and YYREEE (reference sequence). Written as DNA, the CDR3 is TGTGCCAGCAGCTTGGCGGGCGGGAGCCACTGGCAGTACTTC. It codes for CASSLAGGSHWQYF.

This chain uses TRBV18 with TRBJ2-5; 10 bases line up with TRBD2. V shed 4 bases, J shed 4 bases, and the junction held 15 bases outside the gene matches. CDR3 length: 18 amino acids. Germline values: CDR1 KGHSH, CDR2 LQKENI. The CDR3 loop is CASSRTSGTMIPRETQYF. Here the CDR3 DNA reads TGTGCCAGCTCACGGACTAGCGGCACCATGATTCCGAGAGAGACCCAGTACTTC. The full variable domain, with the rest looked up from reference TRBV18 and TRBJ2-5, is NAGVMQNPRHLVRRRGQEARLRCSPMKGHSHVYWYRQLPEEGLKFMVYLQKENIIDESGMPKERFSAEFPKEGPSILRIQQVVRGDSAAYFCASSRTSGTMIPRETQYFGPGTRLLVL.

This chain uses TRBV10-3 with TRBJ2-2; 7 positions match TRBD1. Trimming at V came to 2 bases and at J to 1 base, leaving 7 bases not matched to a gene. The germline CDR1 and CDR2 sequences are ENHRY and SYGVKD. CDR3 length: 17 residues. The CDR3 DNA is TGTGCCATCAGTGAGGTCCCAGGGGGTAAGAACACCGGGGAGCTGTTTTTT. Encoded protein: CAISEVPGGKNTGELFF.

CDR3 loop: CASSDLRTTGEQFF. CDR3 coding DNA: TGTGCCAGCAGTGACTTACGGACGACAGGTGAGCAGTTCTTC. The chain combines TRBV6-4 with TRBJ2-1; D is perhaps TRBD1 (6 bases). Germline-derived CDR1 and CDR2 are MRHNA and SNTAGT. The CDR3 contains 14 residues. Trimming removed 1 base at V and 9 bases at J, with 13 bases between.

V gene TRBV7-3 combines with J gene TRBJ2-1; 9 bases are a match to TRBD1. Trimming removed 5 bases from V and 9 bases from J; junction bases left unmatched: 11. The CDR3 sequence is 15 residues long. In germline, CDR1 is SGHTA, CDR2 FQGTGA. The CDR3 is CASSPGQGLPGEQFF. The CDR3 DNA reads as TGTGCCAGCAGCCCTGGACAGGGGTTACCGGGTGAGCAGTTCTTC.

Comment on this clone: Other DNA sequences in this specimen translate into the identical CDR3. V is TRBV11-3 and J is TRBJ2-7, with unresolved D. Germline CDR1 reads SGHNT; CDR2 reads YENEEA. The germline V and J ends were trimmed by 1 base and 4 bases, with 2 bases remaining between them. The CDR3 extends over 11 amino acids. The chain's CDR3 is CASSLAYEQYF. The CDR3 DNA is TGTGCCAGCAGCTTAGCGTACGAGCAGTACTTC.

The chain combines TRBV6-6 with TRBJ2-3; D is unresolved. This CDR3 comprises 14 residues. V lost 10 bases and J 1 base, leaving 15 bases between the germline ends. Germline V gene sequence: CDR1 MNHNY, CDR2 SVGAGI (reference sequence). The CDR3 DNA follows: TGTGCCACGGCCTGGAGCCACCGCACAGATACGCAGTATTTT. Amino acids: CATAWSHRTDTQYF.

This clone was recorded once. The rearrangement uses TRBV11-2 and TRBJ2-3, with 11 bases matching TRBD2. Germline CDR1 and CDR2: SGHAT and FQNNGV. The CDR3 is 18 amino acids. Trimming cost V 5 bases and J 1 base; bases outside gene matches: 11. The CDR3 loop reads CASSPNSIAGGRTDTQYF. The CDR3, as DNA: TGTGCCAGCAGCCCCAATTCGATAGCGGGAGGGCGCACAGATACGCAGTATTTT.

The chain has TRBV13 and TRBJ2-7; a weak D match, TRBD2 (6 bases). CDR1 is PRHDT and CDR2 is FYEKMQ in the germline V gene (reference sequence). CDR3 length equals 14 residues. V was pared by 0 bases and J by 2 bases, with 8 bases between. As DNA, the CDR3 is TGTGCCAGCAGCTTAGGCGGGAGTCCCTACGAGCAGTACTTC. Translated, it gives CASSLGGSPYEQYF.

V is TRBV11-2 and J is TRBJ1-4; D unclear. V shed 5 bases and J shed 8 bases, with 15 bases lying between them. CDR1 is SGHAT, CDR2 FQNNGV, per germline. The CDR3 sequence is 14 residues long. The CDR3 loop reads CASSHGLGGEKLFF. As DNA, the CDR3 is TGTGCCAGCAGCCATGGACTAGGTGGGGAAAAACTGTTTTTT. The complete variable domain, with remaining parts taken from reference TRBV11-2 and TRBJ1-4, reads EAGVAQSPRYKIIEKRQSVAFWCNPISGHATLYWYQQILGQGPKLLIQFQNNGVVDDSQLPKDRFSAERLKGVDSTLKIQPAKLEDSAVYLCASSHGLGGEKLFFGSGTQLSVL.

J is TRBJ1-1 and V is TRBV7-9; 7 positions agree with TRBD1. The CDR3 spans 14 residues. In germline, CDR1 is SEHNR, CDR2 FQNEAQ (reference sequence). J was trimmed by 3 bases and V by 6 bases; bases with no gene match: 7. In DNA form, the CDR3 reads TGTGCCAGCAGGCCCCGACAGGGACACACTGAAGCTTTCTTT. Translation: CASRPRQGHTEAFF.

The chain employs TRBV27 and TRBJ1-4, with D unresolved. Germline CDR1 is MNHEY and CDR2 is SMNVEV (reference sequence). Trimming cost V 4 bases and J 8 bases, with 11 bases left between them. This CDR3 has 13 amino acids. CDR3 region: CASSSSREEKLFF. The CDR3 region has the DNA TGTGCCAGCAGTTCCTCGAGAGAAGAAAAACTGTTTTTT.

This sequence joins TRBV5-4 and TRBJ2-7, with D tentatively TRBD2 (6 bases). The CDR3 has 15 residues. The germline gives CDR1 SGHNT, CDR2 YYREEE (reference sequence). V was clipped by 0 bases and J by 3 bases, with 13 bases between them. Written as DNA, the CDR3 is TGTGCCAGCAGCTTGGGGGTGGGAGGATACTACGAGCAGTACTTC. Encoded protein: CASSLGVGGYYEQYF.